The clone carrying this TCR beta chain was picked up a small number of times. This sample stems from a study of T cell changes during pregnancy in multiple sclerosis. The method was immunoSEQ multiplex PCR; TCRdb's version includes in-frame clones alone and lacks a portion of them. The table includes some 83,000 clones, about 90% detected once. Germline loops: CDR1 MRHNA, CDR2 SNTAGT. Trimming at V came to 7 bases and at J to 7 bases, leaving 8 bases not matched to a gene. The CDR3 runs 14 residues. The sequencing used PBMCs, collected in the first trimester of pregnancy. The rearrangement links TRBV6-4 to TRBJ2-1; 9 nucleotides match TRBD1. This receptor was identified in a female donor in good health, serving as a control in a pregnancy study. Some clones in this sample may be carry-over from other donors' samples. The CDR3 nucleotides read TGTGCCAGCAAAATGGGGACAGGGAAAAATGAGCAGTTCTTC. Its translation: CASKMGTGKNEQFF.